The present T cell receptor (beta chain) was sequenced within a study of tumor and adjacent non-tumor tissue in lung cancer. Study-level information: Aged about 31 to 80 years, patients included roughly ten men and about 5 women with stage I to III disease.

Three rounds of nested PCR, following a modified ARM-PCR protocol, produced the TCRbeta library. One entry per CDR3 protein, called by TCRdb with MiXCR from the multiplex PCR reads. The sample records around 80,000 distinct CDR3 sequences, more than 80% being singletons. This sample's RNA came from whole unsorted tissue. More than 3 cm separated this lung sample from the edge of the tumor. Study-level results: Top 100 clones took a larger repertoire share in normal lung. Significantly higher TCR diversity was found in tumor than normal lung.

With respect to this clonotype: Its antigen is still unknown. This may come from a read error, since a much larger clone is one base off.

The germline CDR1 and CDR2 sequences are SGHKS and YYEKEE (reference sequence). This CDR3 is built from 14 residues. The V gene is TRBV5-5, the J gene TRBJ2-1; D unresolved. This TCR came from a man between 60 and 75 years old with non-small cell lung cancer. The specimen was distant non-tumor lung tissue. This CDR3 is CTSRTSMDRNEQFF. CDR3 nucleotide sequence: TGTACCAGCAGAACGTCGATGGACCGCAATGAGCAGTTCTTC.